This is a list of T cell receptor beta chains from one sample in a study of cytomegalovirus exposure and HLA in healthy donors. Assay: immunoSEQ multiplex PCR; the TCRdb copy retains only in-frame clones and omits some. The sample lists 160,000 or so clones; roughly nine tenths were seen once. Sample: PBMCs. All receptors come from a woman aged 30 to 39 in good health and CMV-seronegative. The CDR3 runs from the conserved cysteine through the conserved F or W. D genes are given only for firm matches. Clone size is stated in some rows and not others, as once, few, many or a class when expanded.

V	size	J	D	DNA	CDR3
TRBV2	once	TRBJ2-7	TRBD2	TGTGCCAGCACCTCGGGACTAAACTACGAGCAGTACTTC	CASTSGLNYEQYF
TRBV28	NA	TRBJ2-7	TRBD2	TGTGCCAGCAGTTTATTCACTAGCGGGAGGGGGTACGAGCAGTACTTC	CASSLFTSGRGYEQYF
TRBV6-6	once	TRBJ2-3	TRBD2	TGTGCCAGCGGGGGGGGCACAGATACGCAGTATTTT	CASGGGTDTQYF
TRBV4-3	few	TRBJ1-1	NA	TGCGCCAGCAGCCAAGATCACCACCCGCGGGCCGCTGAAGCTTTCTTT	CASSQDHHPRAAEAFF
TRBV27	NA	TRBJ2-5	TRBD2	TGTGCCAGCAGTGGCTTAGCGGGAGCCCAGGAGACCCAGTACTTC	CASSGLAGAQETQYF
TRBV6-1	few	TRBJ1-1	NA	TGTGCAACAGGGCGGCCCCTGGGCACTGAAGCTTTCTTT	CATGRPLGTEAFF
TRBV2	NA	TRBJ1-2	NA	TGTGCCAGCAGTGAAGCTTCCGGGGGATACCCCTATGGCTACACCTTC	CASSEASGGYPYGYTF
TRBV7-3	NA	TRBJ2-7	TRBD1	TGTGCCAGCAGTCGGACAGGAGCGTCCTACGAGCAGTACTTC	CASSRTGASYEQYF
TRBV10-3	NA	TRBJ2-7	TRBD1	TGTGCCATCAGTGAGTCCAGGACAGGGGGACACGAGCAGTACTTC	CAISESRTGGHEQYF
TRBV18	NA	TRBJ1-4	NA	TGTGCCAGCTCACCACCGGGAGATTATAATGAAAAACTGTTTTTT	CASSPPGDYNEKLFF
TRBV30	few	TRBJ2-3	NA	TGTGCCTGGCACCGGGGTTCCACAAGCACAGATACGCAGTATTTT	CAWHRGSTSTDTQYF
TRBV6-5	NA	TRBJ1-1	NA	TGTGCCAGCACCTTACTCGGGCAGGGAAAAGCTTTCTTT	CASTLLGQGKAFF
TRBV5-4	NA	TRBJ2-1	NA	TGTGCCAGCAGCCCCCTTAACAATGAGCAGTTCTTC	CASSPLNNEQFF
TRBV5-1	once	TRBJ1-1	NA	TGCGCCAGCAGCTTGGCCTGGCAGGGTCTTTCTGAAGCTTTCTTT	CASSLAWQGLSEAFF
TRBV10-3	NA	TRBJ2-7	TRBD1	TGTGCCATCAGTGGACAGGGGGCGCGCCTGGGGGAGCAGTACTTC	CAISGQGARLGEQYF
TRBV5-1	NA	TRBJ2-7	NA	TGCGCCAGCAGCTTGGGCTACTCCTACGAGCAGTACTTC	CASSLGYSYEQYF
TRBV6-1	NA	TRBJ2-3	TRBD2	TGTGCCAGCAGTGAGGGACTAGCTAGCACAGATACGCAGTATTTT	CASSEGLASTDTQYF
TRBV10-3	NA	TRBJ2-5	NA	TGTGCCATCAGTGGGGAGGCCCTAGAGACCCAGTACTTC	CAISGEALETQYF
TRBV5-6	once	TRBJ2-7	TRBD1	TGTGCCAGCACCCTCCGGGGGACAGGGACCGAGCAGTACTTC	CASTLRGTGTEQYF
TRBV28	NA	TRBJ1-1	NA	TGTGCCAGCAGTCCCACGTATGTAGGGAGGGGCACTGAAGCTTTCTTT	CASSPTYVGRGTEAFF
TRBV19	NA	TRBJ2-5	TRBD1	TGTGCCAGTAGTATCTGGACAGGGGGAGAGACCCAGTACTTC	CASSIWTGGETQYF
TRBV19	NA	TRBJ2-7	NA	TGTGCCAGTAGTATTGACGGGGAACCAACCTACGAGCAGTACTTC	CASSIDGEPTYEQYF
TRBV6-5	NA	TRBJ2-7	TRBD2	TGTGCCAGCAGTTACTCTAGCGGGAGTTCCTACGAGCAGTACTTC	CASSYSSGSSYEQYF
TRBV28	NA	TRBJ2-7	NA	TGTGCCACCGGGAGCACCTACGAGCAGTACTTC	CATGSTYEQYF
TRBV30	once	TRBJ1-5	NA	TGTGCCTGGAGATCCCAGGGCAATCAGCCCCAGCATTTT	CAWRSQGNQPQHF
TRBV30	NA	TRBJ2-7	TRBD1	TGTGCCTTCGGACAGGGAACCTACGAGCAGTACTTC	CAFGQGTYEQYF
TRBV27	NA	TRBJ1-2	NA	TGTGCCAGCAGAGTCCGGGGGACCGGGGGCTACACCTTC	CASRVRGTGGYTF
TRBV5-4	NA	TRBJ2-7	TRBD2	TGTGCCAGCAGCCGAGCGGGAGTCTACGAGCAGTACTTC	CASSRAGVYEQYF
TRBV9	NA	TRBJ2-4	TRBD2	TGTGCCAGCAGCGTCCGGGGGGACGCGGGCAAAAACATTCAGTACTTC	CASSVRGDAGKNIQYF
TRBV30	NA	TRBJ1-1	NA	TGTGCCTGGAGTGTAGGGGCGCCTGAAGCTTTCTTT	CAWSVGAPEAFF
TRBV5-1	NA	TRBJ2-3	NA	TGCGCCAGCAGCTTGGACAGGTCTAGCACAGATACGCAGTATTTT	CASSLDRSSTDTQYF
TRBV4-1	NA	TRBJ2-7	TRBD2	TGCGCCAGCAGCCGAGGACTAGCGGCCTACGAGCAGTACTTC	CASSRGLAAYEQYF
TRBV5-1	NA	TRBJ2-1	TRBD2	TGCGCCGGCTCAACAATGATGACTAGCGATGAGCAGTTCTTC	CAGSTMMTSDEQFF
TRBV25-1	NA	TRBJ1-2	TRBD1	TGTGCCAGCAGGGGACAGGGTGTAGACTATGGCTACACCTTC	CASRGQGVDYGYTF
TRBV7-9	NA	TRBJ2-3	TRBD2	TGTGCCAGCAGCCCCGGGAGGGTTTTGACCACAGATACGCAGTATTTT	CASSPGRVLTTDTQYF
TRBV6-1	NA	TRBJ2-1	TRBD2	TGTGCCAGCGGGGGGACTAAGCAGTTCTTC	CASGGTKQFF
TRBV9	NA	TRBJ2-2	TRBD1	TGTGCCAGCGGTCAACAGGGGAGCGGGGAGCTGTTTTTT	CASGQQGSGELFF
TRBV5-1	NA	TRBJ2-2	TRBD1	TGCGCCAGCAGCATACAGGGGGGAAACACCGGGGAGCTGTTTTTT	CASSIQGGNTGELFF
TRBV10-1	NA	TRBJ2-2	NA	TGCGCCAGCAGTCCCGGGGGCACCGGGGAGCTGTTTTTT	CASSPGGTGELFF
TRBV18	once	TRBJ1-2	NA	TGTGCCAGCTCACCAAGCCCTAACTATGGCTACACCTTC	CASSPSPNYGYTF
TRBV5-4	NA	TRBJ2-6	NA	TGTGCCAGCAGCTTCAGAGGCGGGGCCAACGTCCTGACTTTC	CASSFRGGANVLTF
TRBV27	once	TRBJ1-1	TRBD1	TGTGCCAGCCTCCATGGGGCACAAGGGACAGGGGTTCCTGAAGCTTTCTTT	CASLHGAQGTGVPEAFF
TRBV28	NA	TRBJ1-2	TRBD1	TGTGCCAGCAGTGAACCGACAGGGGCTGACTATGGCTACACCTTC	CASSEPTGADYGYTF
TRBV6-1	NA	TRBJ2-7	TRBD2	TGTGCCAGCAGTGAACCAAGCGGGATCTACGAGCAGTACTTC	CASSEPSGIYEQYF
TRBV5-1	few	TRBJ1-4	TRBD1	TGCGCCAGCAGACAGGACAGGGACGGGGAAAAACTGTTTTTT	CASRQDRDGEKLFF
TRBV4-3	few	TRBJ1-1	NA	TGCGCCAGCAGCCAAGGCCTCCCCGGAGGGGCTGACACTGAAGCTTTCTTT	CASSQGLPGGADTEAFF